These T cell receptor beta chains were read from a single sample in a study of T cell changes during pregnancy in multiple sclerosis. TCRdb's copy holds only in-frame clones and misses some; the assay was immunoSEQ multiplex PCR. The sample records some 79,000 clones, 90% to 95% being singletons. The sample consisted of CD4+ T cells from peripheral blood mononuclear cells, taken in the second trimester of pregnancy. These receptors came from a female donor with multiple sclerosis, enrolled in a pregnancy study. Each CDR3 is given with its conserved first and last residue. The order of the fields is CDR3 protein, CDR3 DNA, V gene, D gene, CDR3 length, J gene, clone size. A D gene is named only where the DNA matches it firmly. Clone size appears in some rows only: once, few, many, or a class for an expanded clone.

CASSQDFPSAYEQYF	TGCGCCAGCAGCCAAGATTTTCCTTCCGCCTACGAGCAGTACTTC	TRBV4-3	NA	15	TRBJ2-7	NA
CSVVSGENIQYF	TGCAGCGTTGTGTCGGGGGAAAACATTCAGTACTTC	TRBV29-1	NA	12	TRBJ2-4	NA
CASSLASSNEKLFF	TGTGCCAGCAGCTTAGCGTCCTCTAATGAAAAACTGTTTTTT	TRBV7-2	NA	14	TRBJ1-4	once
CASSSDMGGYTF	TGCGCCAGCAGCTCGGATATGGGCGGCTACACCTTC	TRBV5-1	NA	12	TRBJ1-2	once
CASTSGQGRGNSNQPQHF	TGTGCCAGCACCTCGGGACAGGGCCGAGGAAATAGCAATCAGCCCCAGCATTTT	TRBV28	TRBD1	18	TRBJ1-5	NA
CASSERDRVRTEAFF	TGTGCCAGCAGTGAGAGAGACAGGGTGCGAACTGAAGCTTTCTTT	TRBV2	TRBD1	15	TRBJ1-1	NA
CASRIGGQFSYEQYF	TGTGCCAGCAGGATCGGCGGACAGTTCTCCTACGAGCAGTACTTC	TRBV2	NA	15	TRBJ2-7	NA
CASTVATGNTIYF	TGCGCCAGCACGGTCGCCACTGGAAACACCATATATTTT	TRBV5-1	NA	13	TRBJ1-3	NA
CASSPLGTGGAVTQYF	TGTGCCAGCAGCCCTCTTGGCACAGGGGGCGCGGTGACCCAGTACTTC	TRBV14	TRBD1	16	TRBJ2-5	NA
CASSLSWLGTGGSNEKLFF	TGTGCCAGCAGTTTATCCTGGTTGGGGACAGGGGGATCTAATGAAAAACTGTTTTTT	TRBV27	TRBD1	19	TRBJ1-4	NA
CASNWRGAGDEQFF	TGTGCCAGCAATTGGAGGGGCGCAGGCGATGAGCAGTTCTTC	TRBV5-6	NA	14	TRBJ2-1	NA
CASSRRGNSYYNEQFF	TGTGCCAGCAGCAGGAGAGGGAACTCTTATTACAATGAGCAGTTCTTC	TRBV7-3	NA	16	TRBJ2-1	NA
CAWSSQGFQLEQYF	TGTGCCTGGAGCTCACAGGGTTTCCAACTCGAGCAGTACTTC	TRBV30	NA	14	TRBJ2-7	NA
CASSFRQGLSAEAFF	TGCGCCAGCAGCTTCCGCCAGGGTTTGAGCGCTGAAGCTTTCTTT	TRBV5-1	NA	15	TRBJ1-1	NA
CASRPSGRGETQYF	TGTGCCAGCAGACCTAGCGGGAGGGGAGAGACCCAGTACTTC	TRBV7-2	TRBD2	14	TRBJ2-5	NA
CASSLGGMNTGELFF	TGCGCCAGCAGCTTGGGCGGGATGAACACCGGGGAGCTGTTTTTT	TRBV5-1	NA	15	TRBJ2-2	NA
CASSNPTWYQETQYF	TGTGCCAGCAGCAACCCGACATGGTACCAAGAGACCCAGTACTTC	TRBV9	NA	15	TRBJ2-5	NA
CASSIWTANSPLHF	TGTGCCAGTAGTATCTGGACAGCTAATTCACCCCTCCACTTT	TRBV19	NA	14	TRBJ1-6	NA
CASSRGRTEAFF	TGTGCCAGCAGCAGGGGTCGGACTGAAGCTTTCTTT	TRBV2	NA	12	TRBJ1-1	NA
CASRRLRTGELFF	TGTGCCAGCAGGCGTCTACGGACCGGGGAGCTGTTTTTT	TRBV7-8	NA	13	TRBJ2-2	NA